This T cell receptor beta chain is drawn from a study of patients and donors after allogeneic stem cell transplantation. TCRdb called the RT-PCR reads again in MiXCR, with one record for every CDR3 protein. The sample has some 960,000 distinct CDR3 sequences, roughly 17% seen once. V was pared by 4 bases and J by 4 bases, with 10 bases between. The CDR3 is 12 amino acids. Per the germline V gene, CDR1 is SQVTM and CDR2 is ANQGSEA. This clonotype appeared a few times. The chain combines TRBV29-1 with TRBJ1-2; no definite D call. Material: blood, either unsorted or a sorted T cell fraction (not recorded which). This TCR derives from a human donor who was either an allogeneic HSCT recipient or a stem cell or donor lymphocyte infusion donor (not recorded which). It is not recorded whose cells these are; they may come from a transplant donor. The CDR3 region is CSVAGLTYGYTF. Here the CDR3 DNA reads TGCAGCGTTGCAGGACTTACCTATGGCTACACCTTC.